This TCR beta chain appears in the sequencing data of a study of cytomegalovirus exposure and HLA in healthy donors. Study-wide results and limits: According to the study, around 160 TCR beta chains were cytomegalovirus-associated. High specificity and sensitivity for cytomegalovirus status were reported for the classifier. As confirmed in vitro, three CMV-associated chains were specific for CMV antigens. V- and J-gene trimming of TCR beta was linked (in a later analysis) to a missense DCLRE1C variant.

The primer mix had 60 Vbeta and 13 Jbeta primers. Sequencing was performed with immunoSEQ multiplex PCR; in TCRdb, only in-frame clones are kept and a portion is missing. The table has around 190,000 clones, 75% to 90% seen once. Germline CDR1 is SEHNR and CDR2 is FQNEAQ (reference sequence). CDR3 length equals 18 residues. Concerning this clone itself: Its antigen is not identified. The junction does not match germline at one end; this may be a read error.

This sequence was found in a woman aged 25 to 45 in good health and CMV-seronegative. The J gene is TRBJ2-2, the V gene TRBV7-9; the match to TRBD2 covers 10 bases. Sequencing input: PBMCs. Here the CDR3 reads CSSSTRRSSGRFAGELFF. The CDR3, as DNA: TGTTCCAGCAGCACAAGACGAAGTAGCGGGAGGTTTGCCGGGGAGCTGTTTTTT.